The 8 T cell receptor beta chains in this list originate from one sample, sequenced in a study of human T cells and chemical hapten exposure. One entry per CDR3 protein, called by TCRdb with MiXCR from the RACE reads. The table records a few hundred thousand distinct CDR3 sequences, 4.5% to 7% of them present only once. Time point of the sample: pre-sensitization, week 0. Documented treatment: therapeutic diphenylcyclopropenone sensitization with weekly scalp DPC. Sequenced here: whole blood, sampled in connection with sensitization to the hapten diphenylcyclopropenone (DPC). All receptors derive from a woman between 18 and 30 years old with alopecia areata. Some clones in this sample may be carry-over from other donors' samples.

This clonotype was recorded many times. V and J are TRBV14 and TRBJ1-6; D remains unclear. This CDR3 contains 13 residues. CDR1 and CDR2 (germline): SGHDN, FVKESK. Trimming cost V 0 bases and J 10 bases, with 7 bases left between them. The CDR3 nucleotides are TGTGCCAGCAGCCAAGAGGGGAAATCACCCCTCCACTTT. Encoded protein: CASSQEGKSPLHF.

This clonotype has only a few counts. The gene calls are TRBV18 and TRBJ2-5; tentatively, D is TRBD2 (6 bases). The CDR3 covers 16 residues. Trimming removed 3 bases at V and 1 base at J, with 15 bases between. Germline-derived CDR1 and CDR2 are KGHSH and LQKENI. The CDR3: CASSPWGTGLQETQYF. CDR3 nucleotides: TGTGCCAGCTCACCCTGGGGCACGGGACTCCAAGAGACCCAGTACTTC.

There are a few counts of this clonotype. This sequence joins TRBV15 and TRBJ2-1; D call uncertain. Germline V CDR1 and CDR2: LNHNV, YYDKDF (reference sequence). The germline V and J ends were trimmed by 3 bases and 10 bases, with 19 bases remaining between them. The CDR3 totals 15 residues. CDR3 sequence (DNA): TGTGCCACCAGCAGTTCTTCTAGAGGAGTTGGAGAGCAGTTCTTC. Amino acid sequence: CATSSSSRGVGEQFF.

In its sample, this clonotype was seen many times. The chain carries TRBV11-2 and TRBJ2-1; possibly TRBD1 for D (6 bases). The CDR3 totals 18 residues. V was pared by 0 bases and J by 6 bases, with 21 bases between. Germline V gene lookup returns CDR1 SGHAT and CDR2 FQNNGV. The CDR3 loop reads CASSLDWRLGRGFNEQFF. In DNA, the CDR3 is TGTGCCAGCAGCTTAGATTGGAGGCTGGGCAGGGGTTTCAATGAGCAGTTCTTC.

This clonotype was counted ten times or more. V gene TRBV18 combines with J gene TRBJ1-2; the D is unclear. The CDR3 spans 14 residues. Between the trimmed V and J ends, which lost 3 bases and 2 bases, there was a span of 10 bases. Germline V lookup: CDR1 KGHSH, CDR2 LQKENI. CDR3 region: CASSPLRENYGYTF. CDR3 nucleotide sequence: TGTGCCAGCTCACCTCTAAGAGAGAACTATGGCTACACCTTC.

This clonotype was observed a few times. CDR3: CAISEIPATTNEKLFF. CDR3 DNA: TGTGCCATCAGTGAGATTCCAGCAACAACTAATGAAAAACTGTTTTTT. This chain uses TRBV10-3 with TRBJ1-4; no clear D. The CDR3 loop spans 16 amino acids. With 2 bases removed from V and 0 bases from J, the gap between germline ends came to 10 bases. From germline, CDR1 is ENHRY and CDR2 SYGVKD.

This clonotype was picked up many times. The gene calls are TRBV12-3 or TRBV12-4 and TRBJ2-5, with a possible D match to TRBD2 (5 bases). Deletions cut 5 bases from V and 9 bases from J, with 19 bases between. The length of the CDR3 is 14 residues. CDR3 residues: CASSPMRAFGAQYF. The CDR3 DNA follows: TGTGCCAGCAGTCCCATGCGGGCTTTTGGTGCCCAGTACTTC.

The chain is built from TRBV27 and TRBJ2-1; 7 nucleotides line up with TRBD2. From germline, CDR1 is MNHEY and CDR2 SMNVEV (reference sequence). This CDR3 has 13 residues. The J segment lost 7 bases and the V segment lost 5 bases, leaving 5 bases of the junction unmatched. The CDR3 DNA reads as TGTGCCAGCAGTCTGATGGGGGGGAATGAGCAGTTCTTC. Its translation: CASSLMGGNEQFF.